The source of this TCR beta chain is a study of tumor T cells in aggressive B-cell lymphoma (dated by TCRdb to the late 2010s). Remarks on this clone: What this receptor recognizes is not known. The sample holds no much larger clone one base away, and base qualities are not on file.

Including cysteine and phenylalanine, the CDR3 has 15 amino acids. Just CDR3 DNA is preserved here, 45 bases in frame from base 1. The germline V gene encodes CDR1 MGHRA and CDR2 YSYEKL. Between the V and J ends, shortened by 0 bases and 3 bases respectively, the junction contains 11 bases. To prepare the library, the immunoSEQ multiplex PCR assay was applied. The table comes from immuneACCESS by way of TCRdb, which keeps in-frame sequences with V and J called. Part of the clones is missing from these tables; in studies checked, under half for an unresolved V gene and the rest for unknown reasons. The sample table lists about 5,300 clones, more than 75% of them with a count of one. The leading ten clones occupy over 2.5% of the sample.

Input material: tumor tissue. The receptor was isolated from an adult with diffuse large B cell lymphoma. Recombination joined TRBV4-1 with TRBJ1-1; TRBD1 could be the D gene, as 5 bases match. The CDR3 in this case is CASSQDFREDTEAFF. The sequenced DNA: TGCGCCAGCAGCCAAGATTTCAGGGAGGACACTGAAGCTTTCTTT.